This T cell receptor beta chain came from a study of CD8 T cells in Susac syndrome. RNA in amounts of roughly 0.45 to 1 ug was reverse transcribed with random hexamers. Coverage of TCR beta CDR3 amplification by immunoSEQ multiplex PCR extended to 54 Vbeta and 13 Jbeta. Each CDR3 protein gets one entry after TCRdb re-called the immunoSEQ multiplex PCR reads with MiXCR. The sample carries some 140,000 distinct CDR3 sequences, 75% to 90% recorded once. Sequencing of TCR beta, carried out with a high-throughput approach, was applied to CD8+ and CD4+ T cells from the blood. Trimming cost V 6 bases and J 5 bases; bases outside gene matches: 8. The CDR3 totals 15 residues. Germline V gene data show CDR1 as MDHEN and CDR2 as SYDVKM. This clonotype was seen just once.

This sequence originates from a human donor with multiple sclerosis. Sample: CD8+ T cells from PBMCs. This rearrangement joins TRBV28 to TRBJ2-2; TRBD1 agrees at 8 bases. The CDR3 is CASRQGAQDTGELFF. The CDR3 DNA sequence: TGTGCCAGCAGGCAGGGGGCGCAGGATACCGGGGAGCTGTTTTTT.